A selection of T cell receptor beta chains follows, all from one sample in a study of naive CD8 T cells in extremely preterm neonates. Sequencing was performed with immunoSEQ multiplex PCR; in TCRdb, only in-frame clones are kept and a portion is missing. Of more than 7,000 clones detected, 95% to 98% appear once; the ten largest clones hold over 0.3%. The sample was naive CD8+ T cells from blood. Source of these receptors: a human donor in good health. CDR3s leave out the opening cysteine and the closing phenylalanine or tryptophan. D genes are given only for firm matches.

CDR3 protein: ASSIGSGAKNIQY; D gene: NA; CDR3 length: 13; J gene: TRBJ2-4; V gene: TRBV19
CDR3 protein: ASSLWGQGVNEQF; D gene: TRBD1; CDR3 length: 13; J gene: TRBJ2-1; V gene: TRBV27
CDR3 protein: ASSLDRWDRDEQY; D gene: TRBD1; CDR3 length: 13; J gene: TRBJ2-7; V gene: TRBV11-2
CDR3 protein: ASSPRQGATYNEQF; D gene: TRBD1; CDR3 length: 14; J gene: TRBJ2-1; V gene: TRBV11-3
CDR3 protein: ASSFPDRNNEQF; D gene: TRBD1; CDR3 length: 12; J gene: TRBJ2-1; V gene: TRBV27
CDR3 protein: ASATGMNTEAF; D gene: TRBD1; CDR3 length: 11; J gene: TRBJ1-1; V gene: TRBV4-1
CDR3 protein: ASSSGSTDTQY; D gene: NA; CDR3 length: 11; J gene: TRBJ2-3; V gene: TRBV11-3
CDR3 protein: AWSLGLAGREEQY; D gene: TRBD2; CDR3 length: 13; J gene: TRBJ2-7; V gene: TRBV30
CDR3 protein: ASSLVTSGIYEQY; D gene: TRBD2; CDR3 length: 13; J gene: TRBJ2-7; V gene: TRBV11-2
CDR3 protein: ASIGGSYYEQY; D gene: NA; CDR3 length: 11; J gene: TRBJ2-7; V gene: TRBV6-1
CDR3 protein: ASSRTSGSIDEQY; D gene: TRBD2; CDR3 length: 13; J gene: NA; V gene: TRBV11-1